This entry lists 30 T cell receptor beta chains sequenced from one sample in a study of persistence of HIV-infected CD4 T cells. The immunoSEQ assay was version 4, run in survey mode. Method: immunoSEQ multiplex PCR; TCRdb's copy keeps in-frame clones and lacks some. The repertoire holds about 45,000 clones, 70% to 90% seen once, with 2.5% to 4% in the top ten. Anti-CD3/anti-CD28 beads served as a nonspecific positive control stimulus. CD4+ T cells upregulating both CD40 ligand and CD69 were sorted as responding cells. For these receptors, no antigen is known. Sequenced material: CD4+ T cells sorted from PBMCs after approximately 19-hour stimulation, taken from a patient who received antiretroviral therapy. These receptors all stem from an adult woman with HIV who was CMV-seropositive.

J is TRBJ2-3 and V is TRBV7-2; D call uncertain. V dropped 2 bases and J dropped 6 bases, with 3 bases sitting between them. Germline V gene data show CDR1 as SGHTA and CDR2 as FQGNSA. The CDR3 runs to 11 residues. DNA of the CDR3: TGTGCCAGCAGCTTAAGTGATACGCAGTATTTT. It is translated as CASSLSDTQYF.

This clone was recorded a few times. The chain links TRBV29-1 to TRBJ2-1; D is undetermined. CDR3 length: 12 amino acids. Germline CDR1 SQVTM, CDR2 ANQGSEA. Trimming removed 2 bases from V and 6 bases from J, with 8 bases in between. In nucleotides, the CDR3 is TGCAGCGTTGAACTAACAGCCAATGAGCAGTTCTTC. This codes for CSVELTANEQFF.

This chain connects TRBV7-3 to TRBJ2-1, with 9 bases lining up with TRBD2. The CDR3 consists of 16 residues. The germline gives CDR1 SGHTA, CDR2 FQGTGA. Trimming removed 1 base from V and 4 bases from J; junction bases left unmatched: 5. The DNA for the CDR3 is TGTGCCAGCAGCTTAATACCCAGCGGGGGGTACAATGAGCAGTTCTTC. Translating gives CASSLIPSGGYNEQFF. Full variable domain (remainder filled in from reference TRBV7-3 and TRBJ2-1): GAGVSQTPSNKVTEKGKYVELRCDPISGHTALYWYRQSLGQGPEFLIYFQGTGAADDSGLPNDRFFAVRPEGSVSTLKIQRTERGDSAVYLCASSLIPSGGYNEQFFGPGTRLTVL.

The V gene is TRBV27, the J gene TRBJ2-7; 9 positions match TRBD1. Germline V gene data show CDR1 as MNHEY and CDR2 as SMNVEV (reference sequence). V trimming: 6 bases; J trimming: 2 bases; junction bases outside the gene matches: 8. CDR3 length: 15 residues. This chain's CDR3 is CASSFTGTGTYEQYF. CDR3 sequence (DNA): TGTGCCAGCAGCTTCACCGGGACAGGGACCTACGAGCAGTACTTC.

The V call is TRBV29-1, the J call TRBJ2-1, with D maybe TRBD2 (6 bases). This CDR3 spans 12 amino acids. Per germline, CDR1 SQVTM and CDR2 ANQGSEA. The germline V and J ends were trimmed by 6 bases and 6 bases, with 12 bases remaining between them. The CDR3 sequence is CSVQASVNEQFF. The CDR3 DNA reads as TGCAGCGTCCAAGCTAGCGTCAATGAGCAGTTCTTC.

The chain combines TRBV7-2 with TRBJ2-5, with 14 positions matching TRBD2. Trimming at V came to 4 bases and at J to 5 bases, leaving 3 bases not matched to a gene. The CDR3 loop spans 15 amino acids. CDR1 and CDR2 (germline): SGHTA, FQGNSA. DNA of the CDR3: TGTGCCAGCAGCTCAGGGACTAGCGGGGGTGAGACCCAGTACTTC. Translation gives CASSSGTSGGETQYF.

This sequence joins TRBV25-1 and TRBJ2-1, with 9 positions matching TRBD2. The germline V gene has CDR1 MGHDK and CDR2 SYGVNS. This CDR3 is built from 17 residues. Trimming cost V 5 bases and J 5 bases; bases outside gene matches: 13. The CDR3 is CASSSLEAGGPNNEQFF. The CDR3, as DNA: TGTGCCAGCAGTTCATTGGAGGCGGGGGGGCCCAACAATGAGCAGTTCTTC.

V is TRBV19 and J is TRBJ2-3; D is perhaps TRBD1 (6 bases). Germline values: CDR1 LNHDA, CDR2 SQIVND (reference sequence). V dropped 3 bases and J dropped 1 base, with 11 bases sitting between them. This CDR3 spans 15 amino acids. CDR3 DNA sequence: TGTGCCAGTAGTATCTGGGCAGGGGGCACAGATACGCAGTATTTT. Its translation: CASSIWAGGTDTQYF.

The gene calls are TRBV6-5 and TRBJ1-1, with unresolved D. V lost 5 bases and J 1 base, leaving 8 bases between the germline ends. CDR1 MNHEY and CDR2 SVGAGI come from the germline V gene. The CDR3 has 13 amino acids. The CDR3 bases are TGTGCCAGCAGTCCGGACGGGAACACTGAAGCTTTCTTT. Protein sequence: CASSPDGNTEAFF.

The genes are TRBV4-1 and TRBJ1-3; the D gene is possibly TRBD1 (5 bases). The germline CDR1 and CDR2 sequences are MGHRA and YSYEKL. V lost 4 bases and J lost 0, with 10 bases in between. The CDR3 is 15 amino acids. The CDR3 sequence is CASSPGGGSGNTIYF. The CDR3, as DNA: TGCGCCAGCAGCCCCGGGGGGGGCTCTGGAAACACCATATATTTT.

The chain employs TRBV4-1 and TRBJ2-3; a weak D match, TRBD2 (5 bases). This CDR3 comprises 15 residues. Germline lookup yields CDR1 MGHRA and CDR2 YSYEKL. Trimming took off 1 base at V and 1 base at J, with 9 bases between the two ends. The CDR3 sequence is CASSQGLARTDTQYF. CDR3 coding DNA: TGCGCCAGCAGCCAAGGGCTAGCCCGCACAGATACGCAGTATTTT.

The chain carries TRBV15 and TRBJ1-1; 11 bases fit TRBD1. Germline CDR1 reads LNHNV; CDR2 reads YYDKDF (reference sequence). J lost 6 bases, V lost 0 bases, and 9 bases had no gene match. The length of the CDR3 is 17 residues. CDR3 residues: CATSRDGLGQGASEAFF. The CDR3 DNA reads as TGTGCCACCAGCAGAGACGGACTTGGACAGGGGGCGTCTGAAGCTTTCTTT.

The chain employs TRBV28 and TRBJ1-1; D is unresolved. Trimming removed 10 bases at V and 1 base at J, with 13 bases between. CDR1 MDHEN and CDR2 SYDVKM come from the germline V gene. This CDR3 has 13 amino acids. The CDR3 region has the DNA TGTGCCACCCTTCCGGCAGGGAACACTGAAGCTTTCTTT. Its protein product is CATLPAGNTEAFF.

The sample holds one count of this clone. V is TRBV14 and J is TRBJ1-5; possible D gene TRBD1, 5 bases. This CDR3 has 16 residues. CDR1 is SGHDN, CDR2 FVKESK, per germline. V was shortened by 4 bases and J by 5 bases, with 18 bases between the two germline ends. The CDR3 region is CASSLPGPGSYQPQHF. The CDR3 bases are TGTGCCAGCAGCCTTCCTGGGCCAGGGAGCTATCAGCCCCAGCATTTT.

V and J are TRBV2 and TRBJ2-1; 9 bases fit TRBD2. Trimming cost V 3 bases and J 6 bases; bases outside gene matches: 6. Germline values: CDR1 SNHLY, CDR2 FYNNEI. This CDR3 is 15 amino acids long. In nucleotides, the CDR3 is TGTGCCAGCAGTGAGGTGGGACTAGCATCCAATGAGCAGTTCTTC. Translating gives CASSEVGLASNEQFF.

The chain uses TRBV5-6 and TRBJ2-2, with 10 bases fitting TRBD2. This CDR3 has 15 residues. Unmatched junction bases numbered 4, after V lost 5 bases and J lost 3 bases. CDR1 and CDR2 from the germline V gene are SGHDT and YYEEEE. The DNA of the CDR3 is TGTGCCAGCAGACGTAGCGGGGGGTACACCGGGGAGCTGTTTTTT. It is translated as CASRRSGGYTGELFF.

The chain has TRBV3-1 (or the pseudogene TRBV3-2) and TRBJ2-1, with D perhaps TRBD1 or TRBD2 (7 bases each). V lost 0 bases and J 15 bases, leaving 15 bases between the germline ends. Germline lookup yields CDR1 LGHDT and CDR2 YNNKEL (reference sequence). The length of the CDR3 is 13 residues. Written as DNA, the CDR3 is TGTGCCAGCAGCCAAGATCTCAGGGGGGGTCGGTTCTTC. As protein: CASSQDLRGGRFF.

The chain uses TRBV5-8 and TRBJ2-5; TRBD1 matches 9 bases. Germline V lookup: CDR1 SGHTS, CDR2 YDEGEE. V gave up 2 bases and J gave up 3 bases; unmatched junction bases: 2. There are 14 residues in the CDR3. The CDR3 nucleotides read TGTGCCAGCAGCTTCCGGGACAGGGAAGAGACCCAGTACTTC. Protein product: CASSFRDREETQYF.

As to this clone: It is unclear where the CDR3 begins or ends on the DNA, so no DNA is shown, and the CDR3 is as TCRdb lists it. V gene TRBV12-3 or TRBV12-4 combines with J gene TRBJ1-2; the table's TRBD1 call for D was not verified on the DNA. Including both end residues, the CDR3 is 13 amino acids long. CDR3 region: CASSFLAGAGYTF.

V is TRBV27 and J is TRBJ2-3, with D possibly TRBD2 on 5 matching bases. Germline CDR1 reads MNHEY; CDR2 reads SMNVEV (reference sequence). V was pared by 7 bases and J by 2 bases, with 10 bases between. CDR3 size: 13 residues. CDR3 region: CASIGLHTDTQYF. In DNA, the CDR3 is TGTGCCAGCATCGGACTTCACACAGATACGCAGTATTTT.

The V gene is TRBV5-6, the J gene TRBJ2-1; either TRBD1 or TRBD2 may supply D (5 bases each). Trimming took 2 bases from V and 9 from J, leaving 15 bases between them. This CDR3 contains 14 residues. CDR1 is SGHDT and CDR2 is YYEEEE in the germline V gene. Here the CDR3 reads CASSFLQGPPEQFF. In DNA form, the CDR3 reads TGTGCCAGCAGCTTTCTTCAGGGACCCCCTGAGCAGTTCTTC.

CDR3 protein: CASSLWASGGAGNEQFF. In DNA form, the CDR3 reads TGTGCCAGCAGCTTATGGGCGTCGGGGGGGGCCGGGAATGAGCAGTTCTTC. The genes are TRBV7-2 and TRBJ2-1; 8 bases agree with TRBD2. Trimming took 2 bases from V and 7 from J; bases not matched to a gene: 13. The CDR3 has 17 amino acids. CDR1 and CDR2 (germline): SGHTA, FQGNSA. The full variable domain, its missing parts supplied by reference TRBV7-2 and TRBJ2-1, is GAGVSQSPSNKVTEKGKDVELRCDPISGHTALYWYRQSLGQGLEFLIYFQGNSAPDKSGLPSDRFSAERTGGSVSTLTIQRTQQEDSAVYLCASSLWASGGAGNEQFFGPGTRLTVL.

Remarks on this clone: Sequence at one end of the junction differs from germline and may be a read error. The sample has other DNA sequences that encode this CDR3 too. The chain links TRBV10-3 to TRBJ2-3; the match to TRBD1 covers 9 bases. This CDR3 has 15 residues. Germline lookup yields CDR1 ENHRY and CDR2 SYGVKD. The CDR3, as DNA: TGTGCTATCAGTGAAGGGGACAGGGAGACAGATACGCAGTATTTT. The encoded protein is CAISEGDRETDTQYF.

In this sample, this clone turned up a few times. The chain has TRBV29-1 and TRBJ2-1, with TRBD2 identical over 9 bases. CDR3 length: 16 residues. The germline V gene encodes CDR1 SQVTM and CDR2 ANQGSEA. The ends lost 0 bases at V and 9 bases at J; junction bases unmatched: 12. The CDR3 protein is CSVEERGGLAKSEQFF. The CDR3 DNA reads as TGCAGCGTTGAAGAGCGGGGGGGACTAGCTAAGAGTGAGCAGTTCTTC.

The V call is TRBV28, the J call TRBJ2-5, with D unresolved. The CDR3 spans 16 residues. Between the trimmed V and J ends, which lost 5 bases and 5 bases, there was a span of 21 bases. Germline V gene lookup returns CDR1 MDHEN and CDR2 SYDVKM. The CDR3 is CASSQDLQSRRETQYF. CDR3 coding DNA: TGTGCCAGCAGTCAAGATCTCCAGAGCCGGCGGGAGACCCAGTACTTC.

The V and J genes are TRBV5-1 and TRBJ1-4; TRBD1 agrees at 7 bases. V lost 1 base to trimming and J lost 7 bases; unmatched junction nucleotides: 1. The CDR3 length is 13 residues. Germline CDR1 SGHRS, CDR2 YFSETQ. The CDR3 loop is CASSLTGAEKLFF. In DNA form, the CDR3 reads TGCGCCAGCAGCTTGACAGGGGCTGAAAAACTGTTTTTT.

This rearrangement joins TRBV3-1 (or the pseudogene TRBV3-2) to TRBJ2-7; D is uncertain. The germline CDR1 and CDR2 sequences are LGHDT and YNNKEL (reference sequence). V shed 5 bases and J shed 5 bases, with 22 bases lying between them. The CDR3 sequence is 16 residues long. The CDR3 reads CASSSLFPISLDEQYF. The DNA of the CDR3 is TGTGCCAGCAGCTCGTTGTTTCCCATTTCGTTAGACGAGCAGTACTTC.

DNA of the CDR3: TGTGCCAGCAGCGTAGAGGGGGCTAGTACGGATACGCAGTATTTT. The encoded protein is CASSVEGASTDTQYF. The chain couples TRBV9 to TRBJ2-3, with TRBD1 identical over 7 bases. V dropped 0 bases and J dropped 6; count of bases not matched to a gene: 7. CDR3 length equals 15 residues. In germline, CDR1 is SGDLS, CDR2 YYNGEE.

The rearrangement links TRBV7-2 to TRBJ1-2; D is uncertain. V lost 5 bases and J 4 bases, leaving 14 bases between the germline ends. CDR1 is SGHTA, CDR2 FQGNSA, per germline. CDR3 length: 14 amino acids. CDR3 in DNA: TGTGCCAGCAGCGGGTCGAGGAAGATCTATGGCTACACCTTC. As protein: CASSGSRKIYGYTF.

The chain employs TRBV10-1 and TRBJ2-2; no clear D. The CDR3 spans 15 residues. Germline CDR1 is WNHNN and CDR2 is SYGVQD (reference sequence). V shed 5 bases and J shed 2 bases, with 12 bases lying between them. The chain's CDR3 is CASSQSRSNTGELFF. DNA for the CDR3: TGCGCCAGCAGTCAATCCAGGAGTAACACCGGGGAGCTGTTTTTT.